Each of the 8 T cell receptor beta chains below was sequenced from the same sample in a study of CD4 T cells in relation to SARS-CoV-2 and coronaviruses. No antigen has been assigned to these receptors. The unexposed donors gave CD4+ T cells in 2011-2018, prior to COVID-19. CD4+ T cells were isolated from the cells after around eleven days of culture. Clones were read by immunoSEQ multiplex PCR, and TCRdb kept only the in-frame ones, dropping some. The sample consists of around 22,000 clones, around 77% of them appearing once. The sample comprised CD4+ T cells from PBMCs, cultured in vitro. The origin of the receptors is a human donor in good health.

The rearrangement links TRBV5-1 to TRBJ2-7; 8 bases agree with TRBD2. V was clipped by 2 bases and J by 3 bases; unmatched bases: 4. The CDR3 runs to 14 residues. Germline V gene lookup returns CDR1 SGHRS and CDR2 YFSETQ. The CDR3 loop is CASSLTSGVYEQYF. The DNA of the CDR3 is TGCGCCAGCAGCTTAACTAGCGGAGTCTACGAGCAGTACTTC.

This rearrangement joins TRBV18 to TRBJ2-7; 13 bases are a match to TRBD2. The CDR3 has 18 residues. V dropped 3 bases and J dropped 6; count of bases not matched to a gene: 14. The germline V gene has CDR1 KGHSH and CDR2 LQKENI. The CDR3 sequence: CASSPRRTSGSSGREQYF. The DNA for the CDR3 is TGTGCCAGCTCACCTCGGAGGACTAGCGGGAGCTCGGGGCGCGAGCAGTACTTC. Full variable domain (remainder filled in from reference TRBV18 and TRBJ2-7): NAGVMQNPRHLVRRRGQEARLRCSPMKGHSHVYWYRQLPEEGLKFMVYLQKENIIDESGMPKERFSAEFPKEGPSILRIQQVVRGDSAAYFCASSPRRTSGSSGREQYFGPGTRLTVT.

J is TRBJ2-3 and V is TRBV18; D tentatively fits TRBD1 or TRBD2 (6 bases each). Between the trimmed V and J ends, which lost 0 bases and 4 bases, there was a span of 14 bases. The CDR3 loop spans 16 amino acids. Germline V gives CDR1 KGHSH, CDR2 LQKENI. The CDR3 nucleotides are TGTGCCAGCTCACCACCGGGGGGCGGAGGTGCAGATACGCAGTATTTT. Amino acids: CASSPPGGGGADTQYF.

This rearrangement joins TRBV25-1 to TRBJ2-7; 12 bases align to TRBD1. CDR1 MGHDK and CDR2 SYGVNS come from the germline V gene. The CDR3 loop spans 15 amino acids. V lost 2 bases, J lost 4 bases, and 3 bases stayed unmatched. The CDR3 DNA reads TGTGCCAGCAGTGAAGGGACAGGGGGCTATTACGAGCAGTACTTC. This codes for CASSEGTGGYYEQYF.

The V and J genes are TRBV4-2 and TRBJ2-5, with D perhaps matching TRBD1 (7 bases). The germline CDR1 and CDR2 sequences are LGHNA and YNFKEQ. Deletions cut 3 bases from V and 2 bases from J, with 13 bases between. This CDR3 contains 15 residues. CDR3 protein: CASSQAGQPQETQYF. In nucleotides, the CDR3 is TGTGCCAGCAGCCAGGCGGGACAGCCACAAGAGACCCAGTACTTC.

The chain combines TRBV5-1 with TRBJ2-2; either TRBD1 or TRBD2 may fit D (5 bases each). Germline V lookup: CDR1 SGHRS, CDR2 YFSETQ. Trimming pared 4 bases from V and 5 bases from J, leaving 15 bases between. This CDR3 contains 15 residues. The CDR3 is CASSGGGVATGELFF. The CDR3 DNA reads as TGCGCCAGCAGCGGTGGGGGTGTAGCGACCGGGGAGCTGTTTTTT.

The chain links TRBV7-3 to TRBJ2-3, with D hard to call. Germline V gene sequence: CDR1 SGHTA, CDR2 FQGTGA. The V gene lost 0 bases and the J gene lost 4 bases, with 5 bases spanning the gap. This CDR3 is built from 13 residues. DNA of the CDR3: TGTGCCAGCAGCTTAACTGGGTCAGATACGCAGTATTTT. Protein sequence: CASSLTGSDTQYF.

The chain joins TRBV6-2 or TRBV6-3 to TRBJ2-1, with 12 nucleotides matching TRBD2. V was clipped by 6 bases and J by 5 bases; unmatched bases: 8. Germline-derived CDR1 and CDR2 are MNHEY and SVGEGT. This CDR3 region has 16 residues. The CDR3 region is CASSHPLAGGHNEQFF. The CDR3, as DNA: TGTGCCAGCAGCCATCCACTAGCGGGAGGCCACAATGAGCAGTTCTTC.